This paragraph reports one TCR beta chain. Its antigen is undetermined. These data originate in a study of shared clonotypes between healthy human individuals. Notes on the study in general: It was the few donors that limited the genetic and exposure-history diversity represented. Lower generation probabilities were found for non-shared clonotypes than for those shared by all four donors. Sorted-subset sequencing was shown by rarefaction to be incomplete despite large depth.

In germline, CDR1 is KGHSH, CDR2 LQKENI. Losses at the gene ends were 5 bases for V and 6 bases for J; bases not matched to a gene: 8. This CDR3 has 15 residues. Several immunoSEQ 96-well plates shared each subset's DNA, each plate a replicate. The table came from immunoSEQ multiplex PCR; TCRdb's copy has only in-frame clones and leaves some out. This sample has some 1.5 million clones; 98% occur once, and the top ten carry 0.4% to 0.55%. Sequenced sample: naive CD4+ T cells sorted from blood. Subset indicated: CD45RA+ positively selected. This receptor was taken from a man aged 25-40 years in good health. The gene calls are TRBV18 and TRBJ1-5, with 9 nucleotides matching TRBD1. In DNA, the CDR3 is TGTGCCAGCTCATCACTACAGGGGGCGGTTCAGCCCCAGCATTTT. This gives the protein CASSSLQGAVQPQHF.